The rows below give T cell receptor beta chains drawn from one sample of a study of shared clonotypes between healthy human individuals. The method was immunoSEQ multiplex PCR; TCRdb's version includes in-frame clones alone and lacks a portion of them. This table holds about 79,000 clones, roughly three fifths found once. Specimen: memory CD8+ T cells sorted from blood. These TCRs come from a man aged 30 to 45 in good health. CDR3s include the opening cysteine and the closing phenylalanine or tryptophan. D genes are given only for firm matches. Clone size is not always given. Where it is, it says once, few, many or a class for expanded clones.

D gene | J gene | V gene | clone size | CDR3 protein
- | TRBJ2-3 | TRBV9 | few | CASSVDQFSSDTQYF
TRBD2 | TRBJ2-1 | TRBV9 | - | CASSDHLAGGLRGEQFF
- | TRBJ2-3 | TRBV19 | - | CASSIIETGGTDTQYF
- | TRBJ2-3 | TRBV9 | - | CASSHDGHGTDTQYF
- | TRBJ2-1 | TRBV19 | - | CASSIDQGRAGEQFF
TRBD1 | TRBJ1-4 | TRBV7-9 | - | CASSLRSQGVPNEKLFF
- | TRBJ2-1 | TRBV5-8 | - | CASSHGAGGPNEQFF
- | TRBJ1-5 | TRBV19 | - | CASSIQPSNQPQHF
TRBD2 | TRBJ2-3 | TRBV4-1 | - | CASSGSGRATDTQYF
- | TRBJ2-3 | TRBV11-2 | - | CASSLGGRFTDTQYF
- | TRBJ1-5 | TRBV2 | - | CASGINQPQHF
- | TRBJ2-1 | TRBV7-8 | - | CASSPDSDNEQFF
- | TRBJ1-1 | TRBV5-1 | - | CASAQKLGGSAEAFF
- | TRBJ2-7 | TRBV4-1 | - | CASSPLRGSSYEQYF
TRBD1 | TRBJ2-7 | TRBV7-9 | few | CASSGGTGVYEQYF
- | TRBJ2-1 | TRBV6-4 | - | CASSDSPSPGNEQFF
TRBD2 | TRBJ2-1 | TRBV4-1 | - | CASSHLADPYNEQFF
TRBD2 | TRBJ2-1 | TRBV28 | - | CAVPGLSNEQFF
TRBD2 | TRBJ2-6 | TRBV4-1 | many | CASSHGTSGLSGANVLTF
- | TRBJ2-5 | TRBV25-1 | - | CASSDTEQETQYF
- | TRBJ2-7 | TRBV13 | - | CASSLEYLRREQYF
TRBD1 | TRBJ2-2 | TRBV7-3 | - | CASSITGGGGELFF
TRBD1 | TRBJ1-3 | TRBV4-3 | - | CASSPRQGAYGNTLYF
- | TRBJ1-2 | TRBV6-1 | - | CASSIRGFYGYTF
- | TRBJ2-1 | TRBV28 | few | CASRGSFNEQFF
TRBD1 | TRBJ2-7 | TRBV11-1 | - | CASSPLTGGYEQYF
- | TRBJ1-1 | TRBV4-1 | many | CASSPHTGFNTEAFF
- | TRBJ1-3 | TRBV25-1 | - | CASSGHFTSGNTIYF
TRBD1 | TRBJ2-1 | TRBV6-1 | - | CASSWQTGSNEQFF
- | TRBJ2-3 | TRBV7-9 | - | CASSSSGHTPTDTQYF
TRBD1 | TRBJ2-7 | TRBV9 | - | CASSVGQGNYEQYF
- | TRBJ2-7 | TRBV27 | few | CASRPPTLGPQYF
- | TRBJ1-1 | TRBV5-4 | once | CASSSSGTLAGAFF
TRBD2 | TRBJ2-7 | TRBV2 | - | CASSNTSGSQYEQYF
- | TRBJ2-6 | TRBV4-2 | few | CASSQDSSGANVLTF
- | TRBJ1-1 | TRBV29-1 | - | CSVDPWRAEAFF